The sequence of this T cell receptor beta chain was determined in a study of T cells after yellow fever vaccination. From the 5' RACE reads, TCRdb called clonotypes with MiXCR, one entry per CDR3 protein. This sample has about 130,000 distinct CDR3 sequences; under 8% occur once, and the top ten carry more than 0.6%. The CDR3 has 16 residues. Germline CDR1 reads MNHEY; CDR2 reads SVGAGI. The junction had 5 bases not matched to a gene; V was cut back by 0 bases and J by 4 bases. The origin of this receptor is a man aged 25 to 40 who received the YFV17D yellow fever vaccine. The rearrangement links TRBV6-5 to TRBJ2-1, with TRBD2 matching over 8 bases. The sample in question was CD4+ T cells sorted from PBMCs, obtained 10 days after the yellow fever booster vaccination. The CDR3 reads CASSYSVGRGYNEQFF. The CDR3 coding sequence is TGTGCCAGCAGTTACTCTGTCGGGAGGGGATACAATGAGCAGTTCTTC.